The 32 T cell receptor beta chains below were found in one sample sequenced in a study of blood T cell repertoires in COVID-19. Data came from immunoSEQ multiplex PCR; TCRdb stores just in-frame clones and leaves some out. Of some 190,000 clones in the sample, more than 70% were seen once. What was sequenced was peripheral blood. The receptors come from a woman aged 55 to 70 with acute or convalescent COVID-19.

The V gene is TRBV27, the J gene TRBJ2-1, with a possible D match to TRBD1 (5 bases). V was clipped by 2 bases and J by 5 bases, with 13 bases between them. The V gene's germline CDR1 is MNHEY and CDR2 SMNVEV (reference sequence). The CDR3 sequence is 15 residues long. Here the CDR3 DNA reads TGTGCCAGCAGTTTAATAGAGAAGGGGAACAATGAGCAGTTCTTC. Protein product: CASSLIEKGNNEQFF.

V gene TRBV28 combines with J gene TRBJ1-5, with D maybe TRBD1 (5 bases). Germline V gene data show CDR1 as MDHEN and CDR2 as SYDVKM. The CDR3 is 17 amino acids. V gave up 2 bases and J gave up 6 bases, with 20 bases separating them. CDR3 sequence reads: CASSLPRSGVGTQPQHF. CDR3 nucleotides: TGTGCCAGCAGTTTACCCCGTTCGGGGGTCGGTACTCAGCCCCAGCATTTT.

This clone was observed a handful of times. CDR3 residues: CASSPGGGTNSPLHF. CDR3 DNA: TGTGCCAGCAGCCCTGGGGGGGGGACGAATTCACCCCTCCACTTT. This chain links TRBV11-2 with TRBJ1-6; D is perhaps TRBD1 (5 bases). Trimming removed 5 bases from V and 7 bases from J, with 15 bases in between. There are 15 residues in the CDR3. Looked up from germline, CDR1 is SGHAT and CDR2 is FQNNGV.

The chain links TRBV21-1 to TRBJ2-1; whether TRBD2, the table's D call, matches the DNA was not checked. TRBV21-1 is given as a pseudogene. The CDR3 spans 16 residues. The CDR3 DNA reads TGTGCCAGCAGCAAACGGGACTCAGTAGGAGGACTTGAGCAGTTCTTC. Translated: CASSKRDSVGGLEQFF.

The chain joins TRBV19 to TRBJ1-2; TRBD1 aligns across 7 bases. The CDR3 runs to 16 residues. The ends lost 3 bases at V and 2 bases at J; junction bases unmatched: 9. The germline V gene encodes CDR1 LNHDA and CDR2 SQIVND (reference sequence). The CDR3 protein is CASSIDYRGLNYGYTF. The CDR3 DNA sequence: TGTGCCAGTAGTATCGACTACAGGGGCCTGAACTATGGCTACACCTTC. The full variable domain, with the rest looked up from reference TRBV19 and TRBJ1-2, is DGGITQSPKYLFRKEGQNVTLSCEQNLNHDAMYWYRQDPGQGLRLIYYSQIVNDFQKGDIAEGYSVSREKKESFPLTVTSAQKNPTAFYLCASSIDYRGLNYGYTFGSGTRLTVV.

The gene calls are TRBV15 and TRBJ1-2; D unclear. Germline CDR1 LNHNV, CDR2 YYDKDF (reference sequence). The CDR3 sequence is 14 residues long. Trimming took off 0 bases at V and 8 bases at J, with 13 bases between the two ends. The CDR3 reads CATSRDRGSRGYTF. DNA for the CDR3: TGTGCCACCAGCAGAGATCGTGGCTCCCGCGGCTACACCTTC.

This chain links TRBV18 with TRBJ1-1; D is unresolved. The CDR3 runs to 11 residues. Trimming cost V 6 bases and J 4 bases, with 6 bases left between them. Germline V CDR1 and CDR2: KGHSH, LQKENI. In DNA form, the CDR3 reads TGTGCCAGCTCGCTAAGCACTGAAGCTTTCTTT. Translating it yields CASSLSTEAFF.

The chain has TRBV27 and TRBJ1-5, with D uncertain. The CDR3 runs to 17 residues. From germline, CDR1 is MNHEY and CDR2 SMNVEV (reference sequence). The ends were cut back, 6 bases at V and 0 bases at J, with 18 bases in the middle. The CDR3 DNA follows: TGTGCCAGCAGCTACCAATTCCGAGGGTCTAGCAATCAGCCCCAGCATTTT. Its translation: CASSYQFRGSSNQPQHF.

Only a few counts were recorded for this clone. This chain joins TRBV25-1 and TRBJ2-1; D uncertain. V lost 5 bases and J lost 0, with 11 bases in between. The CDR3 is 15 amino acids. Per the germline V gene, CDR1 is MGHDK and CDR2 is SYGVNS. CDR3 sequence reads: CASSSLPSSYNEQFF. CDR3 DNA: TGTGCCAGCAGTTCGTTACCCAGCTCCTACAATGAGCAGTTCTTC.

The rearrangement links TRBV3-1 (or the pseudogene TRBV3-2) to TRBJ1-2, with D possibly being TRBD1 (5 bases). The CDR3 is made up of 12 amino acids. Looked up from germline, CDR1 is LGHDT and CDR2 is YNNKEL (reference sequence). V dropped 5 bases and J dropped 7 bases, with 11 bases sitting between them. The CDR3 is CASSGEGVGYTF. In nucleotides, the CDR3 is TGTGCCAGCAGCGGGGAAGGGGTTGGCTACACCTTC.

The chain carries TRBV6-5 and TRBJ1-6; a possible D gene is TRBD1 (5 bases). Trimming removed 8 bases at V and 3 bases at J, with 11 bases between. CDR3 size: 14 residues. The germline gives CDR1 MNHEY, CDR2 SVGAGI. For the CDR3, the DNA is TGTGCCAGCGCCAGGGCTGTCTATAATTCACCCCTCCACTTT. It yields the protein CASARAVYNSPLHF.

The chain couples TRBV18 to TRBJ2-1; 8 bases fit TRBD2. This CDR3 is built from 19 residues. CDR1 is KGHSH and CDR2 is LQKENI in the germline V gene. With V trimmed by 3 bases and J by 5 bases, 18 bases remained unmatched. CDR3 sequence reads: CASSPRNSMSGRQNNEQFF. For the CDR3, the DNA is TGTGCCAGCTCACCCCGGAATTCTATGAGCGGGAGACAGAACAATGAGCAGTTCTTC.

J is TRBJ2-7 and V is TRBV7-2, with TRBD2 identical over 7 bases. CDR1 and CDR2 (germline): SGHTA, FQGNSA. The CDR3 sequence is 15 residues long. The V segment lost 1 base and the J segment 0 bases; nucleotides outside the gene matches: 3. The CDR3 loop is CASSLVLAASYEQYF. The CDR3 DNA reads as TGTGCCAGCAGCTTAGTGCTAGCGGCCTCCTACGAGCAGTACTTC.

This chain uses TRBV6-6 with TRBJ1-1, with 9 positions matching TRBD1. Trimming cost V 2 bases and J 6 bases; bases outside gene matches: 4. This CDR3 has 14 residues. Germline V lookup: CDR1 MNHNY, CDR2 SVGAGI (reference sequence). CDR3 region: CASSYGQGSAEAFF. For the CDR3, the DNA is TGTGCCAGCAGTTACGGACAGGGGTCTGCTGAAGCTTTCTTT.

V and J are TRBV28 and TRBJ1-1; TRBD1 might be the D (5 bases). Germline-derived CDR1 and CDR2 are MDHEN and SYDVKM. V lost 6 bases, J lost 1 base, and 21 bases lay in between. The CDR3 is 17 residues long. The CDR3 loop reads CASSYPLQGGWNTEAFF. The CDR3 coding sequence is TGTGCCAGCAGCTACCCTCTGCAGGGAGGGTGGAACACTGAAGCTTTCTTT. Complete variable domain (other parts from reference TRBV28 and TRBJ1-1): DVKVTQSSRYLVKRTGEKVFLECVQDMDHENMFWYRQDPGLGLRLIYFSYDVKMKEKGDIPEGYSVSREKKERFSLILESASTNQTSMYLCASSYPLQGGWNTEAFFGQGTRLTVV.

This rearrangement joins TRBV7-9 to TRBJ2-3; 8 bases map to TRBD2. There are 16 residues in the CDR3. Germline V gene sequence: CDR1 SEHNR, CDR2 FQNEAQ (reference sequence). The V segment lost 7 bases and the J segment 0 bases; nucleotides outside the gene matches: 9. The CDR3: CASIKAGLGSTDTQYF. The CDR3 bases are TGTGCCAGCATCAAAGCGGGACTAGGGAGCACAGATACGCAGTATTTT.

This clone appeared a few times. V gene TRBV29-1 combines with J gene TRBJ2-1; 10 bases match TRBD2. CDR3 size: 15 residues. V lost 4 bases, J lost 0 bases, and 3 bases stayed unmatched. Germline V CDR1 and CDR2: SQVTM, ANQGSEA. The DNA for the CDR3 is TGCAGCGTTGCCGCTAGCGGGAGCTCCTACAATGAGCAGTTCTTC. Translating it yields CSVAASGSSYNEQFF.

The rearrangement uses TRBV6-5 and TRBJ1-4; D not resolved. The CDR3 is 14 residues long. Trimming took 7 bases from V and 7 from J, leaving 16 bases between them. CDR1 is MNHEY and CDR2 is SVGAGI in the germline V gene. The CDR3 sequence is CASTTDASVEKLFF. The CDR3 coding sequence is TGTGCCAGCACCACAGATGCTTCCGTTGAAAAACTGTTTTTT.

The chain has TRBV15 and TRBJ2-1, with D possibly being TRBD2 (6 bases). Trimming cost V 3 bases and J 5 bases, with 20 bases left between them. Germline-derived CDR1 and CDR2 are LNHNV and YYDKDF (reference sequence). This CDR3 region has 17 residues. The CDR3 sequence: CATSSGLVGSGDNEQFF. The CDR3 bases are TGTGCCACCAGCAGCGGGCTCGTCGGGAGCGGCGACAATGAGCAGTTCTTC.

The chain is built from TRBV10-1 and TRBJ2-5; 7 nucleotides line up with TRBD1. CDR3 length: 14 residues. Germline CDR1 is WNHNN and CDR2 is SYGVQD (reference sequence). V gave up 2 bases and J gave up 5 bases; unmatched junction bases: 5. CDR3 protein: CASSEGTVGETQYF. The CDR3, as DNA: TGCGCCAGCAGTGAGGGGACAGTAGGGGAGACCCAGTACTTC.

The V gene is TRBV29-1, the J gene TRBJ1-6, with D unclear. Trimming removed 5 bases from V and 4 bases from J, with 12 bases in between. The CDR3 has 14 residues. The germline V gene encodes CDR1 SQVTM and CDR2 ANQGSEA. In DNA form, the CDR3 reads TGCAGCGTTTGTCGAGCTTATTATAATTCACCCCTCCACTTT. Its protein product is CSVCRAYYNSPLHF.

This clone was seen once. The V and J genes are TRBV4-1 and TRBJ2-1, with D possibly matching TRBD2 (7 bases). Trimming took off 3 bases at V and 1 base at J, with 13 bases between the two ends. The CDR3 length is 16 residues. Germline loops: CDR1 MGHRA, CDR2 YSYEKL. The CDR3 protein is CASSQGGGASYNEQFF. As DNA, the CDR3 is TGCGCCAGCAGCCAGGGCGGGGGCGCGTCCTACAATGAGCAGTTCTTC.

This clone was observed a single time. V is TRBV18 and J is TRBJ2-3; 12 bases agree with TRBD2. The CDR3 spans 17 residues. J was trimmed by 0 bases and V by 3 bases; bases with no gene match: 4. The germline CDR1 and CDR2 sequences are KGHSH and LQKENI. The CDR3 region has the DNA TGTGCCAGCTCACCGGGACTAGCGGGCATCAGCACAGATACGCAGTATTTT. Translating gives CASSPGLAGISTDTQYF.

The V call is TRBV5-1, the J call TRBJ2-1, with D possibly matching TRBD2 (5 bases). The length of the CDR3 is 15 residues. Germline assignment: CDR1 SGHRS and CDR2 YFSETQ. V was shortened by 4 bases and J by 0 bases, with 11 bases between the two germline ends. CDR3 in amino acids: CASSTGGGSYNEQFF. The CDR3 coding sequence is TGCGCCAGCAGCACCGGAGGCGGCTCCTACAATGAGCAGTTCTTC.

This clone was recorded a few times. V gene TRBV6-5 combines with J gene TRBJ1-2, with 8 bases identical to TRBD1. Germline loops: CDR1 MNHEY, CDR2 SVGAGI. The CDR3 consists of 15 residues. V trimming: 2 bases; J trimming: 4 bases; junction bases outside the gene matches: 6. The DNA of the CDR3 is TGTGCCAGCAGTTACGATACCACAGGGGGCTATGGCTACACCTTC. Translating gives CASSYDTTGGYGYTF.

The V gene is TRBV6-5, the J gene TRBJ1-4; D may be TRBD1 (5 bases). Trimming cost V 8 bases and J 0 bases, with 10 bases left between them. The CDR3 contains 14 residues. Germline CDR1 and CDR2: MNHEY and SVGAGI. The CDR3, as DNA: TGTGCCAGCTTGGGACTTCCAACTAATGAAAAACTGTTTTTT. It encodes CASLGLPTNEKLFF.

This clone showed up just once. This chain uses TRBV21-1 with TRBJ2-5; the D call TRBD1 from the table was never checked on the DNA. TRBV21-1 is assigned pseudogene status. CDR3 length equals 14 residues. The CDR3 loop reads CASSTYSIQETQYF. The CDR3 coding sequence is TGTGCCAGCAGCACCTACAGTATTCAAGAGACCCAGTACTTC.

This CDR3 is CASSASSGYNEQFF. The CDR3 DNA sequence: TGTGCCAGTAGTGCTTCTAGCGGATACAATGAGCAGTTCTTC. The V and J genes are TRBV19 and TRBJ2-1; 7 bases are a match to TRBD2. CDR1 and CDR2 (germline): LNHDA, SQIVND (reference sequence). The CDR3 extends over 14 amino acids. V gave up 5 bases and J gave up 4 bases; unmatched junction bases: 5.

CDR3 region: CASNPRGLAGVNEQFF. The CDR3 DNA reads TGTGCCAGCAACCCCCGGGGGCTAGCGGGAGTCAATGAGCAGTTCTTC. V is TRBV3-1 (or the pseudogene TRBV3-2) and J is TRBJ2-1; TRBD2 aligns across 10 bases. Germline V CDR1 and CDR2: LGHDT, YNNKEL (reference sequence). The CDR3 is 16 amino acids. J was trimmed by 6 bases and V by 7 bases; bases with no gene match: 12.

The V gene is TRBV6-1, the J gene TRBJ1-5; no definite D call. CDR1 is MNHNS, CDR2 SASEGT, per germline. V dropped 3 bases and J dropped 4 bases, with 7 bases sitting between them. The CDR3 is 13 residues long. The chain's CDR3 is CASSDSGNQPQHF. The CDR3 DNA sequence: TGTGCCAGCAGTGATTCGGGTAATCAGCCCCAGCATTTT.

Comment on this clone: One end of the junction varies from germline; a read error may be responsible. The chain recombines TRBV7-7 with TRBJ2-1, with 8 nucleotides matching TRBD1. Germline lookup yields CDR1 SSHAT and CDR2 FNYEAQ (reference sequence). The CDR3 contains 15 residues. In DNA, the CDR3 is TGTGCTAGCAGCCTAGGACAGGGACTTACTGCGGAGCAGTTCTTC. This codes for CASSLGQGLTAEQFF.

The rearrangement uses TRBV4-1 and TRBJ1-1; maybe TRBD1 (6 bases). V was cut by 0 bases and J by 0 bases, with 14 bases left in between. Germline values: CDR1 MGHRA, CDR2 YSYEKL. The CDR3 totals 17 residues. The CDR3 nucleotides read TGCGCCAGCAGCCAAGATGACGACAGGCGCTTGAACACTGAAGCTTTCTTT. It yields the protein CASSQDDDRRLNTEAFF.